The 9 T cell receptor beta chains below were found in one sample sequenced in a study of T cell responses to AZD1222 COVID-19 vaccine. Only in-frame clones appear in the TCRdb table, and some are missing; sequencing was by immunoSEQ multiplex PCR. The data contain about 93,000 clones, more than 80% of them singletons. Source: peripheral blood, taken 28 days after the second AZD1222 dose. The receptors here all came from an adult who received the AZD1222 COVID-19 vaccine.

This chain uses TRBV20-1 with TRBJ1-3; D gene uncertain. The CDR3 is 11 residues long. Trimming pared 4 bases from V and 7 bases from J, leaving 8 bases between. Per germline, CDR1 DFQATT and CDR2 SNEGSKA (reference sequence). CDR3 coding DNA: TGCAGTGCTAAAACGGGGAACACCATATATTTT. This gives the protein CSAKTGNTIYF.

This clone came up a few times. V usage is TRBV5-8 and J usage is TRBJ2-7, with TRBD2 identical over 8 bases. The V gene end was trimmed by 4 bases and the J gene end by 3 bases; junction bases not matched to a gene: 3. The CDR3 is 13 amino acids. Germline loops: CDR1 SGHTS, CDR2 YDEGEE. The CDR3, as DNA: TGTGCCAGCAGCCGGGGGACTAGCTACGAGCAGTACTTC. Translation: CASSRGTSYEQYF.

This CDR3 reads CASSFPLIIYNEQFF. The CDR3 DNA reads TGTGCCAGCAGCTTCCCACTCATAATTTACAATGAGCAGTTCTTC. J is TRBJ2-1 and V is TRBV7-9; no firm D call. This CDR3 comprises 15 residues. With 3 bases removed from V and 4 bases from J, the gap between germline ends came to 13 bases. Germline lookup yields CDR1 SEHNR and CDR2 FQNEAQ (reference sequence).

The chain combines TRBV6-5 with TRBJ1-4, with 8 bases matching TRBD1. With 4 bases clipped from V and 8 bases from J, the junction kept 9 bases outside the gene matches. Germline V lookup: CDR1 MNHEY, CDR2 SVGAGI. CDR3 length: 15 amino acids. The CDR3, as DNA: TGTGCCAGCAGTTCCTCGACAGGGGAGGGGGAAAAACTGTTTTTT. It yields the protein CASSSSTGEGEKLFF.

The chain couples TRBV9 to TRBJ2-2; D possibly corresponds to TRBD1 (6 bases). Trimming left V 2 bases short and J 6 bases short, with 14 bases between. This CDR3 spans 15 amino acids. Per the germline V gene, CDR1 is SGDLS and CDR2 is YYNGEE. The CDR3 sequence: CASSVRYGGSGELFF. CDR3 DNA sequence: TGTGCCAGCAGCGTCAGATATGGGGGCTCCGGGGAGCTGTTTTTT.

The chain recombines TRBV29-1 with TRBJ1-5; perhaps TRBD1 as D (5 bases). Trimming took 5 bases from V and 5 from J, leaving 10 bases between them. Germline V CDR1 and CDR2: SQVTM, ANQGSEA. The CDR3 is made up of 12 amino acids. CDR3 sequence: CSVWDGDQPQHF. Here the CDR3 DNA reads TGCAGCGTTTGGGACGGTGATCAGCCCCAGCATTTT.

The chain carries TRBV7-9 and TRBJ1-3, with D uncertain. Deletions cut 1 base from V and 0 bases from J, with 7 bases between. Germline loops: CDR1 SEHNR, CDR2 FQNEAQ (reference sequence). There are 15 residues in the CDR3. The CDR3 nucleotides are TGTGCCAGCAGCTTAGTGGCAAGCTCTGGAAACACCATATATTTT. Its translation: CASSLVASSGNTIYF.

This chain joins TRBV7-8 and TRBJ2-7, with TRBD2 matching 8 bases. Germline CDR1 and CDR2: SGHVS and FQNEAQ. The V and J ends lost 11 bases and 2 bases, in that order; junction bases with no gene match: 5. The CDR3 has 12 residues. The CDR3 nucleotides read TGTGCCCGGGGGGGGTTTCCCTACGAGCAGTACTTC. It yields the protein CARGGFPYEQYF.

The chain has TRBV29-1 and TRBJ1-3, with TRBD1 matching 7 bases. The germline V gene has CDR1 SQVTM and CDR2 ANQGSEA. V dropped 4 bases and J dropped 5; count of bases not matched to a gene: 5. CDR3 length: 13 amino acids. CDR3 in amino acids: CSVVGTVRNTIYF. The CDR3 DNA follows: TGCAGCGTTGTTGGGACAGTTCGAAACACCATATATTTT.